A selection of T cell receptor beta chains follows, all from one sample in a study of cytomegalovirus exposure and HLA in healthy donors. The table came from immunoSEQ multiplex PCR; TCRdb's copy has only in-frame clones and leaves some out. The sample has fewer than 250,000 clones; 77% are singletons. The sequenced material came from PBMCs. The origin of the receptors is a woman aged 25-40 years in good health and CMV-seropositive. The conserved cysteine and the conserved F or W are not part of the CDR3 here. D genes are given only for firm matches.

d_call: TRBD1
v_call: TRBV27
cdr3_aa: ASSPWTGYQPQH

d_call: .
v_call: TRBV28
cdr3_aa: ASSSTGSSYEQY

d_call: TRBD1
v_call: TRBV15
cdr3_aa: ATSRSRTGSNSGANVLT

d_call: .
v_call: TRBV2
cdr3_aa: ASSEGAGLYEQY

d_call: .
v_call: TRBV29-1
cdr3_aa: SVEFPRGDTQY

d_call: .
v_call: TRBV30
cdr3_aa: AWSHGGRGYGYT

d_call: TRBD1
v_call: TRBV6-1
cdr3_aa: ASKNRGGEKLF

d_call: .
v_call: TRBV5-4
cdr3_aa: ASSLRGWMNTEAF

d_call: TRBD1
v_call: TRBV28
cdr3_aa: ASKRGTGGEKLF

d_call: TRBD1
v_call: TRBV18
cdr3_aa: ASSPYRGYEQY

d_call: .
v_call: TRBV27
cdr3_aa: ASSKDRRNTEAF

d_call: .
v_call: TRBV5-1
cdr3_aa: ASSLEAGTYGYT

d_call: TRBD1
v_call: TRBV5-6
cdr3_aa: ASSLTGVTYEQY

d_call: TRBD2
v_call: TRBV15
cdr3_aa: ATSRDFATSGRDYNEQF

d_call: .
v_call: TRBV6-1
cdr3_aa: ASSTDRHGNTIY

d_call: .
v_call: TRBV18
cdr3_aa: ASSTRFGTPMNTEAF

d_call: .
v_call: TRBV27
cdr3_aa: ASSRKQGGVQETQY

d_call: .
v_call: TRBV27
cdr3_aa: ASRVGQMNTEAF

d_call: .
v_call: TRBV19
cdr3_aa: ASSIGADTNTEAF

d_call: TRBD1
v_call: TRBV28
cdr3_aa: ASSTGVYGYT

d_call: TRBD2
v_call: TRBV19
cdr3_aa: ASSITSGASTDTQY

d_call: .
v_call: TRBV2
cdr3_aa: ASYPRSRVETQY

d_call: TRBD2
v_call: TRBV28
cdr3_aa: ASSLVGGAYEQY

d_call: .
v_call: TRBV5-1
cdr3_aa: ASSLQQETQY

d_call: TRBD2
v_call: TRBV9
cdr3_aa: ASSVAVGGAMDTQY

d_call: TRBD1
v_call: TRBV19
cdr3_aa: ASSIGRQGQDGYT

d_call: .
v_call: TRBV2
cdr3_aa: ASRLLVEQF

d_call: .
v_call: TRBV7-3
cdr3_aa: ASSLQRNTEAF

d_call: .
v_call: TRBV7-2
cdr3_aa: ASSLVFKLNTEAF

d_call: .
v_call: TRBV27
cdr3_aa: ASSFGGATQAF